This section outlines one T cell receptor (beta chain) sequence together with its context. From the 5' RACE reads, TCRdb called clonotypes with MiXCR, one entry per CDR3 protein. The data hold 500,000 or so distinct CDR3 sequences, with approximately 14% observed a single time. These data come from a study of identical twins. Another study also made use of these data, one on yellow fever vaccine responses in identical twins.

The receptor was derived from a young woman in good health. Source material: CD4+ T cells sorted from blood.

The DNA of the CDR3 is TGCAGCGTATTAGCGGGAGGGGTGGTAGAGACCCAGTACTTC. It translates to CSVLAGGVVETQYF. This rearrangement joins TRBV29-1 to TRBJ2-5; 11 nucleotides match TRBD2. The germline V gene encodes CDR1 SQVTM and CDR2 ANQGSEA. The ends lost 6 bases at V and 4 bases at J; junction bases unmatched: 7. The CDR3 totals 14 residues.